Presented here are 15 T cell receptor beta chains from one specimen sequenced in a study of beta chain features in type 1 diabetes. Since all of the isolated RNA was reverse transcribed, expressed TCRB transcripts were what got sequenced. Here immunoSEQ multiplex PCR was the method, and the copy in TCRdb shows in-frame clones only, minus some. The table lists under 950,000 clones, roughly 15% of them singletons. Sequenced input: naive CD4+ T cells from blood. The receptors shown here come from a woman between 18 and 29 years old in good health.

This chain uses TRBV7-9 with TRBJ2-2, with D tentatively TRBD1 or TRBD2 (6 bases each). The CDR3 has 18 residues. Germline V gene data show CDR1 as SEHNR and CDR2 as FQNEAQ (reference sequence). V shed 0 bases and J shed 6 bases, with 20 bases lying between them. CDR3 DNA: TGTGCCAGCAGCTTAGCTGGTTTCCGGGGGCGTTTGGCCGGGGAGCTGTTTTTT. It yields the protein CASSLAGFRGRLAGELFF.

This clone came up a few times. The V call is TRBV28, the J call TRBJ1-2; TRBD1 might be the D (6 bases). V was trimmed by 5 bases and J by 7 bases, leaving 14 bases between them. CDR1 is MDHEN, CDR2 SYDVKM, per germline. This CDR3 has 13 residues. DNA of the CDR3: TGTGCCAGCAGTCTGGGGACACTAAGTGGCTACACCTTC. Protein: CASSLGTLSGYTF.

This clone was picked up a small number of times. This chain connects TRBV2 to TRBJ1-1; D is unclear. There are 13 residues in the CDR3. Trimming shortened V by 6 bases and J by 0 bases, and 8 bases separated the two germline ends. Germline lookup yields CDR1 SNHLY and CDR2 FYNNEI. The CDR3 is CASSGSLNTEAFF. DNA of the CDR3: TGTGCCAGCAGCGGATCCCTGAACACTGAAGCTTTCTTT.

The table lists this clone with a few counts. The V gene is TRBV18, the J gene TRBJ1-2; no reliable D call. The CDR3 sequence is 14 residues long. Between the trimmed V and J ends, which lost 2 bases and 2 bases, there was a span of 9 bases. Germline CDR1 and CDR2: KGHSH and LQKENI. The CDR3 sequence: CASSPGHSNYGYTF. CDR3 DNA sequence: TGTGCCAGCTCACCAGGGCACAGCAACTATGGCTACACCTTC.

The chain couples TRBV6-5 to TRBJ1-5; 7 nucleotides match TRBD1. The CDR3 loop spans 14 amino acids. After removal of 0 bases from V and 6 bases from J, the junction contained 2 bases not matched to a gene. Germline CDR1 reads MNHEY; CDR2 reads SVGAGI. In DNA form, the CDR3 reads TGTGCCAGCAGTTACTCTACAGGGGCTCAGCCCCAGCATTTT. It specifies CASSYSTGAQPQHF.

J is TRBJ2-3 and V is TRBV7-9; 7 nucleotides match TRBD2. The V gene end was trimmed by 5 bases and the J gene end by 6 bases; junction bases not matched to a gene: 11. Germline V lookup: CDR1 SEHNR, CDR2 FQNEAQ (reference sequence). The CDR3 covers 15 residues. CDR3 sequence reads: CASSLGTILGDTQYF. The CDR3 nucleotides are TGTGCCAGCAGCCTGGGGACTATATTGGGGGATACGCAGTATTTT.

The chain links TRBV27 to TRBJ2-1; TRBD2 aligns across 9 bases. J lost 12 bases, V lost 6 bases, and 15 bases had no gene match. Looked up from germline, CDR1 is MNHEY and CDR2 is SMNVEV (reference sequence). The CDR3 totals 15 residues. Written as DNA, the CDR3 is TGTGCCAGCAGCTATCAGGGTGGTAGCGGGAGTTCGCAGTTCTTC. Translated: CASSYQGGSGSSQFF.

The chain carries TRBV6-1 and TRBJ1-2; D unresolved. Trimming removed 6 bases from V and 7 bases from J, with 12 bases in between. Germline loops: CDR1 MNHNS, CDR2 SASEGT. This CDR3 is built from 12 residues. CDR3 residues: CASSQVVAGYTF. The CDR3 nucleotides are TGTGCCAGCAGCCAGGTTGTTGCTGGCTACACCTTC.

V and J are TRBV7-9 and TRBJ2-5, with a tentative D call TRBD2 (6 bases). The CDR3 is 12 amino acids. Trimming removed 6 bases at V and 4 bases at J, with 9 bases between. Per the germline V gene, CDR1 is SEHNR and CDR2 is FQNEAQ (reference sequence). CDR3 DNA sequence: TGTGCCAGCAGAGAAGCGGGAGAGACCCAGTACTTC. It yields the protein CASREAGETQYF.

In this sample, this clone turned up a few times. The genes are TRBV4-2 and TRBJ2-3, with D perhaps TRBD2 (6 bases). The CDR3 consists of 14 residues. V was pared by 2 bases and J by 1 base, with 7 bases between. Germline values: CDR1 LGHNA, CDR2 YNFKEQ. DNA of the CDR3: TGTGCCAGCAGCCAACGGAGGGGCACAGATACGCAGTATTTT. It translates to CASSQRRGTDTQYF.

A few counts support this clone. The chain uses TRBV9 and TRBJ1-1; D perhaps matches TRBD1 (6 bases). V lost 0 bases, J lost 7 bases, and 16 bases lay in between. The CDR3 length is 15 residues. The germline V gene has CDR1 SGDLS and CDR2 YYNGEE. The CDR3 region is CASSVAPTGSVEAFF. In DNA form, the CDR3 reads TGTGCCAGCAGCGTAGCCCCGACAGGCTCTGTTGAAGCTTTCTTT.

The sample holds a few counts of this clone. CDR3 sequence: CASSTQSGANTGELFF. CDR3 DNA: TGTGCCAGCAGCACCCAGAGCGGGGCGAACACCGGGGAGCTGTTTTTT. The chain uses TRBV7-9 and TRBJ2-2, with 7 bases fitting TRBD2. CDR3 length: 16 residues. Unmatched junction bases numbered 6, after V lost 5 bases and J lost 0 bases. CDR1 is SEHNR, CDR2 FQNEAQ, per germline (reference sequence).

The J gene is TRBJ1-1, the V gene TRBV7-8; TRBD1 might be the D (6 bases). Trimming shortened V by 1 base and J by 4 bases, and 10 bases separated the two germline ends. CDR3 length equals 14 residues. Germline-derived CDR1 and CDR2 are SGHVS and FQNEAQ. The CDR3 DNA reads TGTGCCAGCAGCTTAGAACAGGGAGGCACTGAAGCTTTCTTT. This translates into CASSLEQGGTEAFF.

V gene TRBV15 combines with J gene TRBJ2-7; D gene unclear. Trimming pared 3 bases from V and 4 bases from J, leaving 16 bases between. CDR3 length: 15 amino acids. CDR1 and CDR2 (germline): LNHNV, YYDKDF (reference sequence). In DNA form, the CDR3 reads TGTGCCACCAGCAGGGTACGAGACTCCTCATACGAGCAGTACTTC. Its protein product is CATSRVRDSSYEQYF.

The V and J genes are TRBV4-2 and TRBJ1-5; 8 bases map to TRBD1. Looked up from germline, CDR1 is LGHNA and CDR2 is YNFKEQ. V dropped 1 base and J dropped 7; count of bases not matched to a gene: 9. The CDR3 is made up of 16 amino acids. The CDR3 nucleotides read TGTGCCAGCAGCCAAGCAGCGGGGACAGGAGGGCAGCCCCAGCATTTT. Its protein product is CASSQAAGTGGQPQHF.